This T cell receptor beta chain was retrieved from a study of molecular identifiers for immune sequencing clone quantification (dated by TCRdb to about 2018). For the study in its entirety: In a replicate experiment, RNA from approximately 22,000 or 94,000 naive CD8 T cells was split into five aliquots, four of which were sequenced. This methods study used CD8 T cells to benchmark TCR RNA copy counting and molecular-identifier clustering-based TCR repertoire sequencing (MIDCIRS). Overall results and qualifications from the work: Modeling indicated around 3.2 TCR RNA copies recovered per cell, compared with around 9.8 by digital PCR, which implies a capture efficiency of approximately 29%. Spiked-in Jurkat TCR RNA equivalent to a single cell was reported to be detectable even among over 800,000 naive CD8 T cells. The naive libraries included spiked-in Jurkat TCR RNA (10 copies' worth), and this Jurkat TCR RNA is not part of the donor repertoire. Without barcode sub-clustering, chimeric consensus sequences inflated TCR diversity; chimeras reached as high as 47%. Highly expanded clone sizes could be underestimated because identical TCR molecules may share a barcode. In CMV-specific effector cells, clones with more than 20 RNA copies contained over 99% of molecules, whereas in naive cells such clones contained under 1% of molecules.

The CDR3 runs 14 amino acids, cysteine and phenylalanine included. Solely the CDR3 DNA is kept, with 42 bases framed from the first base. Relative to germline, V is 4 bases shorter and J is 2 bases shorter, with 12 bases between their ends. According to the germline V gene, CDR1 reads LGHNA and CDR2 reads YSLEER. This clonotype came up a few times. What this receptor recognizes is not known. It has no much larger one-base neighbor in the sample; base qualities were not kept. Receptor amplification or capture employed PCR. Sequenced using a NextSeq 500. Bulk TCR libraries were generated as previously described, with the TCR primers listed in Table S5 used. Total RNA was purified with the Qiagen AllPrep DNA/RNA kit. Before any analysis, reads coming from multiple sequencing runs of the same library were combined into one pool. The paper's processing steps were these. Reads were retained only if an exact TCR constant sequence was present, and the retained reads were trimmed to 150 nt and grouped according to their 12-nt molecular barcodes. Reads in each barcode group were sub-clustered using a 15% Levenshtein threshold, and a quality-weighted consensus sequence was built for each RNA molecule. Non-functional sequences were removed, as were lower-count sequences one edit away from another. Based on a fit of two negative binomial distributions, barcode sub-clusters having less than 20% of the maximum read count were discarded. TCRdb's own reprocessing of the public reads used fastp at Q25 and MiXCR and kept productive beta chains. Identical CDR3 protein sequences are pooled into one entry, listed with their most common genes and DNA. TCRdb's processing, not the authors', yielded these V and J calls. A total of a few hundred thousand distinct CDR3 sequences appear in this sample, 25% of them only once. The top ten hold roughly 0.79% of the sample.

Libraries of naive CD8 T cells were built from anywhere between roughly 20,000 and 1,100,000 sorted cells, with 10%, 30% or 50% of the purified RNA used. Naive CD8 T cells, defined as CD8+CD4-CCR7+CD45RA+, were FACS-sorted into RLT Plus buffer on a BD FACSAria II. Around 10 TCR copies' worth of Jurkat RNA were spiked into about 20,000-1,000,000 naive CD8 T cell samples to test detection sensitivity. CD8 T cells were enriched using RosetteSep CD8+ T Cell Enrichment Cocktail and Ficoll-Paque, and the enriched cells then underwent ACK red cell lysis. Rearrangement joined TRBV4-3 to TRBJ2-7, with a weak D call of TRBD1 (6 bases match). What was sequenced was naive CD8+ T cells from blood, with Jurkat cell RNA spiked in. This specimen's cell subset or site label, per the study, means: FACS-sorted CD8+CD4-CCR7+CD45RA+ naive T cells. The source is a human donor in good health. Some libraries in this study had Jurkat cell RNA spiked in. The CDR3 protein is CASSRRDIPYEQYF. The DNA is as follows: TGCGCCAGCAGCCGAAGGGACATCCCCTACGAGCAGTACTTC.